This T cell receptor beta chain was observed in a study of PD-1 blockade in classical Hodgkin lymphoma. Points from the study as a whole: A reduction in baseline TCR diversity was reportedly seen in newly diagnosed patients relative to healthy donors.

Libraries were prepared by immunoSEQ multiplex PCR; TCRdb keeps only in-frame clonotypes and omits some of them. The sample shows 70,000 or so clones, about 93% of them seen only once. In regard to this clone: The target antigen is unknown.

The sample's time point: newly diagnosed, previously untreated cHL patient sample. From germline, CDR1 is SGHDN and CDR2 FVKESK. This CDR3 region has 14 residues. The J segment lost 6 bases and the V segment lost 3 bases, leaving 6 bases of the junction unmatched. This chain uses TRBV14 with TRBJ2-7; 9 bases agree with TRBD2. The sample comprised peripheral blood mononuclear cells (PBMCs). The TCR was taken from a human donor with classical Hodgkin lymphoma. CDR3 DNA sequence: TGTGCCAGCAGCCATGAATGGCGGGAGGGCGAGCAGTACTTC. Encoded protein: CASSHEWREGEQYF.